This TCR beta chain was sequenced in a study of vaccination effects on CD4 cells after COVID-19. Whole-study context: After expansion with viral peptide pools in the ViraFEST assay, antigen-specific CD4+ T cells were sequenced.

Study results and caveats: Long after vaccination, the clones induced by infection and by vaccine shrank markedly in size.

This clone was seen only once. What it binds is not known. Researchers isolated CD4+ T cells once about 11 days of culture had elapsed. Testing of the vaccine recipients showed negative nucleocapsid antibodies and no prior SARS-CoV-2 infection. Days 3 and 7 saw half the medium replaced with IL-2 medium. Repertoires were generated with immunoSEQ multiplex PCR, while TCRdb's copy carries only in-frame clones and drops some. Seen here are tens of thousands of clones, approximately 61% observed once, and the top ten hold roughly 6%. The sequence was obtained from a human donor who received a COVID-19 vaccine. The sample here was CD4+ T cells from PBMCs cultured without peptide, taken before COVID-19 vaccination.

The CDR3 sequence is CASSEYRAGLWGNTEAFF. The CDR3 nucleotides are TGTGCCAGCAGTGAATATCGGGCAGGCCTCTGGGGGAACACTGAAGCTTTCTTT. The chain links TRBV25-1 to TRBJ1-1; D call uncertain. Between the trimmed V and J ends, which lost 0 bases and 1 base, there was a span of 18 bases. Germline CDR1 MGHDK, CDR2 SYGVNS. The CDR3 is 18 residues long.